The 32 T cell receptor beta chains presented below share a single source sample, sequenced in a study of T cell responses to AZD1222 COVID-19 vaccine. Only in-frame clones appear in the TCRdb table, and some are missing; sequencing was by immunoSEQ multiplex PCR. The sample lists around 120,000 clones, roughly 92% occurring once. The sequencing here drew on peripheral blood, taken 28 days after the second AZD1222 dose. These receptors all come from an adult who received the AZD1222 COVID-19 vaccine.

This chain joins TRBV4-3 and TRBJ2-7; a weak D match, TRBD1 (5 bases). Looked up from germline, CDR1 is LGHNA and CDR2 is YSLEER. V was clipped by 0 bases and J by 3 bases, with 12 bases between them. This CDR3 region has 15 residues. The CDR3 nucleotides read TGCGCCAGCAGCCAAGATAGGCCAGGGAACTACGAGCAGTACTTC. It codes for CASSQDRPGNYEQYF.

This chain joins TRBV19 and TRBJ1-2; 7 bases map to TRBD1. Germline V CDR1 and CDR2: LNHDA, SQIVND (reference sequence). This CDR3 is 15 amino acids long. The V gene end was trimmed by 3 bases and the J gene end by 3 bases; junction bases not matched to a gene: 7. The CDR3 nucleotides read TGTGCCAGTAGTATCATGAGGGGGCGAGACTATGGCTACACCTTC. This sequence encodes CASSIMRGRDYGYTF. The full variable domain, completed using reference TRBV19 and TRBJ1-2, is DGGITQSPKYLFRKEGQNVTLSCEQNLNHDAMYWYRQDPGQGLRLIYYSQIVNDFQKGDIAEGYSVSREKKESFPLTVTSAQKNPTAFYLCASSIMRGRDYGYTFGSGTRLTVV.

The chain combines TRBV9 with TRBJ2-7, with D possibly called TRBD1 or TRBD2 (6 bases each). The germline V and J ends were trimmed by 0 bases and 5 bases, with 9 bases remaining between them. The germline CDR1 and CDR2 sequences are SGDLS and YYNGEE. The CDR3 runs 13 residues. This CDR3 is CASSVAGGHEQYF. CDR3 sequence (DNA): TGTGCCAGCAGCGTAGCCGGGGGCCACGAGCAGTACTTC.

The J gene is TRBJ2-5, the V gene TRBV15; TRBD1 matches at 7 bases. The CDR3 is 15 amino acids. Losses at the gene ends were 4 bases for V and 5 bases for J; bases not matched to a gene: 10. CDR1 is LNHNV, CDR2 YYDKDF, per germline (reference sequence). The CDR3: CATSKGMRGRETQYF. CDR3 sequence (DNA): TGTGCCACCAGCAAAGGGATGAGGGGGCGGGAGACCCAGTACTTC.

This clone has only one observation. This chain connects TRBV3-1 (or the pseudogene TRBV3-2) to TRBJ2-7, with D hard to call. The CDR3 length is 12 residues. Trimming left V 4 bases short and J 5 bases short, with 9 bases between. Germline CDR1 and CDR2: LGHDT and YNNKEL (reference sequence). The DNA for the CDR3 is TGTGCCAGCAGCCGGTACCAGGACGAGCAGTACTTC. Its translation is CASSRYQDEQYF.

There are a few counts of this clone. The rearrangement uses TRBV6-5 and TRBJ1-5; D is unclear. There are 13 residues in the CDR3. CDR1 and CDR2 from the germline V gene are MNHEY and SVGAGI. The germline V and J ends were trimmed by 3 bases and 7 bases, with 10 bases remaining between them. The CDR3 coding sequence is TGTGCCAGCAGTTATTACGGTGGCCAGCCCCAGCATTTT. This gives the protein CASSYYGGQPQHF.

The rearrangement links TRBV27 to TRBJ1-1, with 7 positions matching TRBD1. Germline lookup yields CDR1 MNHEY and CDR2 SMNVEV (reference sequence). The ends lost 10 bases at V and 8 bases at J; junction bases unmatched: 7. This CDR3 has 11 amino acids. CDR3 amino acids: CATDNRGEAFF. CDR3 DNA sequence: TGTGCCACCGATAACAGGGGCGAAGCTTTCTTT.

V and J are TRBV15 and TRBJ2-2; D gene ambiguous. V shed 0 bases and J shed 1 base, with 6 bases lying between them. The CDR3 has 15 residues. Germline V lookup: CDR1 LNHNV, CDR2 YYDKDF (reference sequence). CDR3 residues: CATSRDSLNTGELFF. In nucleotides, the CDR3 is TGTGCCACCAGCAGAGACAGCCTGAACACCGGGGAGCTGTTTTTT.

V usage is TRBV3-1 (or the pseudogene TRBV3-2) and J usage is TRBJ2-4; 10 nucleotides line up with TRBD2. Germline values: CDR1 LGHDT, CDR2 YNNKEL (reference sequence). The J segment lost 2 bases and the V segment lost 1 base, leaving 14 bases of the junction unmatched. The CDR3 extends over 20 amino acids. The chain's CDR3 is CASSQGEASGGLRTKNIQYF. Here the CDR3 DNA reads TGTGCCAGCAGCCAAGGGGAGGCTAGCGGGGGATTGAGGACCAAAAACATTCAGTACTTC.

V and J are TRBV28 and TRBJ2-4; D may correspond to TRBD1 or TRBD2 (5 bases each). Germline V gives CDR1 MDHEN, CDR2 SYDVKM. This CDR3 contains 16 residues. V was pared by 7 bases and J by 3 bases, with 19 bases between. The CDR3 coding sequence is TGTGCCAGCACCTCTACCGGGGCGCTCGGCAAAAACATTCAGTACTTC. Its translation is CASTSTGALGKNIQYF.

This sequence joins TRBV27 and TRBJ2-7, with 7 bases fitting TRBD2. Trimming at V came to 5 bases and at J to 3 bases, leaving 10 bases not matched to a gene. Germline V gene sequence: CDR1 MNHEY, CDR2 SMNVEV (reference sequence). The CDR3 consists of 15 residues. The CDR3 reads CASSTPREVDYEQYF. For the CDR3, the DNA is TGTGCCAGCAGTACTCCCCGGGAGGTCGACTACGAGCAGTACTTC.

The chain uses TRBV7-2 and TRBJ1-1; 7 nucleotides match TRBD1. CDR3 length equals 16 residues. With V trimmed by 0 bases and J by 7 bases, 11 bases remained unmatched. Germline V CDR1 and CDR2: SGHTA, FQGNSA. In DNA, the CDR3 is TGTGCCAGCAGCTTAGCTCCCGACAGGGAAGGGGGTGAAGCTTTCTTT. It encodes CASSLAPDREGGEAFF. Based on the CDR3 plus reference TRBV7-2 and TRBJ1-1, the full variable domain is GAGVSQSPSNKVTEKGKDVELRCDPISGHTALYWYRQSLGQGLEFLIYFQGNSAPDKSGLPSDRFSAERTGGSVSTLTIQRTQQEDSAVYLCASSLAPDREGGEAFFGQGTRLTVV.

This chain links TRBV6-5 with TRBJ1-1; D gene unclear. The CDR3 runs to 15 residues. Germline values: CDR1 MNHEY, CDR2 SVGAGI. Trimming removed 2 bases at V and 4 bases at J, with 14 bases between. CDR3 sequence: CASSYSDAPRTEAFF. The CDR3 DNA sequence: TGTGCCAGCAGTTACAGCGACGCCCCTCGCACTGAAGCTTTCTTT.

The chain joins TRBV19 to TRBJ1-2; perhaps TRBD1 as D (5 bases). CDR1 is LNHDA, CDR2 SQIVND, per germline (reference sequence). The CDR3 spans 15 residues. V shed 5 bases and J shed 4 bases, with 17 bases lying between them. CDR3 loop: CASSQDIGSSYGYTF. DNA for the CDR3: TGTGCCAGTAGTCAGGACATTGGATCCTCCTATGGCTACACCTTC.

This chain joins TRBV7-2 and TRBJ1-5; no clear D. Trimming took off 0 bases at V and 3 bases at J, with 3 bases between the two ends. The CDR3 contains 13 residues. CDR1 and CDR2 (germline): SGHTA, FQGNSA. The CDR3 reads CASSLAPNQPQHF. CDR3 in DNA: TGTGCCAGCAGCTTAGCCCCCAATCAGCCCCAGCATTTT.

The chain links TRBV13 to TRBJ2-5, with 11 bases aligning to TRBD2. Trimming cost V 3 bases and J 2 bases; bases outside gene matches: 5. The germline V gene has CDR1 PRHDT and CDR2 FYEKMQ (reference sequence). This CDR3 is built from 16 residues. CDR3 nucleotide sequence: TGTGCCAGCAGCTTTCGACTAGCGGGGAGACAAGAGACCCAGTACTTC. The encoded protein is CASSFRLAGRQETQYF.

This clone was detected once. The rearrangement joins TRBV5-6 to TRBJ1-5; no reliable D call. V lost 1 base and J 6 bases, leaving 11 bases between the germline ends. The CDR3 runs 14 residues. Germline V gene lookup returns CDR1 SGHDT and CDR2 YYEEEE. CDR3 in amino acids: CASSLKLLAQPQHF. The CDR3 region has the DNA TGTGCCAGCAGCTTGAAGCTGTTAGCTCAGCCCCAGCATTTT.

The V gene is TRBV7-2, the J gene TRBJ2-1, with 11 bases matching TRBD2. Germline V gene sequence: CDR1 SGHTA, CDR2 FQGNSA. With V trimmed by 5 bases and J by 8 bases, 8 bases remained unmatched. This CDR3 is built from 15 residues. The CDR3 bases are TGTGCCAGCAGCCTCACTAGCGGGAGTATCCATGAGCAGTTCTTC. The encoded protein is CASSLTSGSIHEQFF.

V usage is TRBV5-4 and J usage is TRBJ2-3, with D maybe TRBD2 (5 bases). CDR3 size: 13 residues. V dropped 1 base and J dropped 7 bases, with 10 bases sitting between them. Germline V gene data show CDR1 as SGHNT and CDR2 as YYREEE (reference sequence). CDR3 DNA sequence: TGTGCCAGCAGCTTGTTGGACGGGAATACGCAGTATTTT. The encoded protein is CASSLLDGNTQYF.

V is TRBV11-2 and J is TRBJ2-5, with D perhaps matching TRBD2 (5 bases). CDR1 and CDR2 (germline): SGHAT, FQNNGV. Trimming left V 1 base short and J 5 bases short, with 11 bases between. The CDR3 runs 14 residues. The CDR3: CASSLGSGLETQYF. The CDR3 coding sequence is TGTGCCAGCAGCTTAGGTTCGGGGTTGGAGACCCAGTACTTC.

This chain links TRBV5-1 with TRBJ2-7; a possible D gene is TRBD1 (6 bases). The V gene's germline CDR1 is SGHRS and CDR2 YFSETQ. CDR3 size: 14 residues. Trimming pared 4 bases from V and 0 bases from J, leaving 11 bases between. The CDR3 DNA reads TGCGCCAGCAGCCCGACAGGTGGCTCCTACGAGCAGTACTTC. Translating it yields CASSPTGGSYEQYF.

The genes are TRBV5-1 and TRBJ2-3; perhaps TRBD2 as D (5 bases). V lost 4 bases, J lost 2 bases, and 17 bases lay in between. This CDR3 is 16 amino acids long. Germline loops: CDR1 SGHRS, CDR2 YFSETQ. CDR3 amino acids: CASSREGNGDTDTQYF. In DNA, the CDR3 is TGCGCCAGCAGCCGAGAGGGCAATGGCGACACAGATACGCAGTATTTT.

This rearrangement joins TRBV27 to TRBJ2-7, with D unresolved. The germline V and J ends were trimmed by 5 bases and 1 base, with 15 bases remaining between them. Germline-derived CDR1 and CDR2 are MNHEY and SMNVEV (reference sequence). The CDR3 spans 15 residues. The CDR3 DNA sequence: TGTGCCAGCAGTCCCACCGGCCAGACTTCCTACGAGCAGTACTTC. Translating gives CASSPTGQTSYEQYF.

V and J are TRBV12-3 or TRBV12-4 and TRBJ2-7, with 10 bases fitting TRBD1. V trimming: 7 bases; J trimming: 4 bases; junction bases outside the gene matches: 4. The CDR3 runs 13 residues. In nucleotides, the CDR3 is TGTGCCAGCAAATCGGACAGGGGGTACGAGCAGTACTTC. Protein product: CASKSDRGYEQYF.

The DNA for the CDR3 is TGTGCCAGCAGCCAATCCGACCTTAATTCACCCCTCCACTTT. Translating it yields CASSQSDLNSPLHF. The chain links TRBV4-2 to TRBJ1-6; D remains unclear. The CDR3 has 14 amino acids. The V end lost 2 bases, the J end lost 6 bases, and 8 bases lay between the germline ends. Germline V gene lookup returns CDR1 LGHNA and CDR2 YNFKEQ.

This chain joins TRBV18 and TRBJ2-5; the D is unclear. Deletions cut 3 bases from V and 2 bases from J, with 13 bases between. The CDR3 length is 15 residues. CDR1 is KGHSH and CDR2 is LQKENI in the germline V gene. The CDR3 loop is CASSPGLSSQETQYF. CDR3 DNA sequence: TGTGCCAGCTCACCGGGCCTATCCTCTCAAGAGACCCAGTACTTC.

The V and J genes are TRBV28 and TRBJ2-3, with 11 bases that match TRBD1. Germline V CDR1 and CDR2: MDHEN, SYDVKM. The junction had 6 bases not matched to a gene; V was cut back by 10 bases and J by 6 bases. The CDR3 has 13 amino acids. The CDR3 reads CATRDRGSDTQYF. As DNA, the CDR3 is TGTGCCACTCGGGACAGGGGGTCTGATACGCAGTATTTT.

The gene calls are TRBV12-3 or TRBV12-4 and TRBJ1-5, with 10 bases identical to TRBD1. CDR3 length: 13 amino acids. The V segment lost 6 bases and the J segment 5 bases; nucleotides outside the gene matches: 1. CDR3 DNA sequence: TGTGCCAGCAGAGGGACAGGGGATCAGCCCCAGCATTTT. Translated: CASRGTGDQPQHF.

The J gene is TRBJ2-4, the V gene TRBV5-1, with unresolved D. The CDR3 spans 12 residues. CDR1 and CDR2 from the germline V gene are SGHRS and YFSETQ. Trimming took off 0 bases at V and 8 bases at J, with 6 bases between the two ends. Here the CDR3 reads CASSLDRDIQYF. The DNA of the CDR3 is TGCGCCAGCAGCTTGGATAGGGACATTCAGTACTTC.

J is TRBJ1-2 and V is TRBV7-2; D not resolved. The CDR3 covers 13 residues. V lost 4 bases and J lost 4, with 10 bases in between. The germline CDR1 and CDR2 sequences are SGHTA and FQGNSA. The CDR3 sequence: CASSYGSAYGYTF. Written as DNA, the CDR3 is TGTGCCAGCAGCTACGGGAGCGCCTATGGCTACACCTTC. Full variable domain (outside the CDR3, taken from reference TRBV7-2 and TRBJ1-2): GAGVSQSPSNKVTEKGKDVELRCDPISGHTALYWYRQSLGQGLEFLIYFQGNSAPDKSGLPSDRFSAERTGGSVSTLTIQRTQQEDSAVYLCASSYGSAYGYTFGSGTRLTVV.

The chain recombines TRBV6-5 with TRBJ1-5; D is possibly TRBD1 (5 bases). CDR1 is MNHEY, CDR2 SVGAGI, per germline. Trimming removed 0 bases at V and 4 bases at J, with 13 bases between. CDR3 size: 16 residues. The CDR3 DNA sequence: TGTGCCAGCAGTTACTCGAAGACAGCTCTAAATCAGCCCCAGCATTTT. It is translated as CASSYSKTALNQPQHF.

The gene calls are TRBV6-6 and TRBJ2-5, with 8 bases identical to TRBD2. V gave up 5 bases and J gave up 4 bases; unmatched junction bases: 9. This CDR3 is 15 amino acids long. Looked up from germline, CDR1 is MNHNY and CDR2 is SVGAGI (reference sequence). The CDR3 DNA reads as TGTGCCAGCAGTGGGAGAGCGGGAGTACTAGAGACCCAGTACTTC. Amino acids: CASSGRAGVLETQYF.